This T cell receptor beta chain was identified in a study of blood T cells in healthy people across ages. A J-beta primer mix and a sample-barcoded 5' primer were used in a second PCR of roughly 6 to 11 cycles. There were at least 2.5 million CDR3-containing paired-end reads obtained from each sample. TCRdb passed the 5' RACE reads through MiXCR, listing each CDR3 protein once. This sample carries nearly 800,000 distinct CDR3 sequences, roughly 50% of them seen once, and the ten largest clones take roughly 24%. The sample holds a few counts of this clonotype. The antigen is undetermined. Study-wide points: Investigators viewed diversity estimates from one million T cells as underestimates, the study reported. The study found TCR beta diversity correlated strongly with naive T cell percentage. There were more naive CD4+ cells and higher diversity in long-lived donors than in aged donors.

The germline gives CDR1 LGHNA, CDR2 YNFKEQ. With 0 bases removed from V and 2 bases from J, the gap between germline ends came to 13 bases. The CDR3 is 16 residues long. The sequence was collected from a man aged 35 to 55 in good health. The sample comprised blood. This sequence joins TRBV4-2 and TRBJ1-2, with D possibly matching TRBD1 (5 bases). The CDR3 reads CASSQDWGTGNYGYTF. CDR3 in DNA: TGTGCCAGCAGCCAAGATTGGGGGACGGGGAACTATGGCTACACCTTC.